This T cell receptor (beta chain) derives from a study of molecular identifiers for immune sequencing clone quantification (dated by TCRdb to 2016 to 2018). Regarding the research as a whole: In a replicate experiment, RNA from roughly 21,000 or 96,000 naive CD8 T cells was split into five aliquots, four of which were sequenced. This methods study used CD8 T cells to benchmark TCR RNA copy counting and molecular-identifier clustering-based TCR repertoire sequencing (MIDCIRS). On the study overall, not on this receptor specifically: A single cell's worth of spiked-in Jurkat TCR RNA was reported detectable even among around 1 million naive CD8 T cells. Without barcode sub-clustering, chimeric consensus sequences inflated TCR diversity; chimeras reached as high as 47%. Naive libraries contained spiked-in Jurkat TCR RNA (approximately nine copies' worth), which is not part of the donor repertoire. In CMV-specific effector cells, clones with more than 20 RNA copies contained over 99% of molecules, whereas in naive cells such clones contained under 1% of molecules. Highly expanded clone sizes could be underestimated if identical TCR molecules share a barcode. Approximately 3 recovered TCR RNA copies per cell were obtained by modeling, versus roughly 9.7 by digital PCR, implying a capture efficiency of 30% to 35%.

Libraries of naive CD8 T cells were built from approximately 22,000 to 940,000 sorted cells, with 10%, 30% or 50% of the purified RNA used. On a BD FACSAria II, naive CD8 T cells were FACS-sorted as CD8+CD4-CCR7+CD45RA+ and collected into RLT Plus buffer. Detection sensitivity was tested by spiking Jurkat RNA equal to ten TCR copies' worth into samples containing roughly 19,000-1,000,000 naive CD8 T cells. Enrichment of CD8 T cells was done with RosetteSep CD8+ T Cell Enrichment Cocktail plus Ficoll-Paque, and ACK red cell lysis came afterward. From the cysteine through the phenylalanine, the CDR3 covers 15 amino acids. The sequence is cut down to CDR3 DNA, 45 bases in frame from base 1. CDR1 and CDR2, looked up from the germline V gene (reference sequence), are DFQATT and SNEGSKA. This clonotype was seen only once. Its cognate antigen has yet to be identified. One end of the junction does not line up with germline, which may come from a read error.

The method was PCR. The reads were generated on an Illumina HiSeq 4000. Preparation of bulk TCR libraries followed a previously described approach, with the TCR primers listed in Table S5. The Qiagen AllPrep DNA/RNA kit was used to purify total RNA. Before analysis, reads from multiple sequencing runs of the same library were pooled. Per the authors' processing: Reads were retained only if the reads had an exact TCR constant sequence, and the retained reads were trimmed to 150 nt and grouped according to their 12-nt molecular barcodes. Reads in each barcode group were sub-clustered using a 15% Levenshtein threshold, and a quality-weighted consensus sequence was built for each RNA molecule. Non-functional sequences were discarded, and so were lower-count sequences lying one edit away from another sequence. Based on fitting two negative binomial distributions, any barcode sub-cluster with under 20% of the maximum read count was discarded. Through fastp at Q25 and MiXCR, TCRdb rebuilt clones from the public reads, retaining in-frame beta chains. Every CDR3 protein is listed once, alongside the most common genes and DNA of its rows. TCRdb, rather than the study authors, made the V and J calls. This sample is represented by approximately 500,000 distinct CDR3 sequences; about 21% of them were singletons. Of the sample, about 0.8% is held by the ten largest clones.

Input material: naive CD8+ T cells from blood, with Jurkat cell RNA spiked in. In the paper's terms, the cell subset or site label means: FACS-sorted CD8+CD4-CCR7+CD45RA+ naive T cells. The clonotype originates from a human donor in good health. Some libraries in this study had Jurkat cell RNA spiked in. The chain uses TRBV20-1 and TRBJ1-1; the D gene is possibly TRBD1, with 5 bases matching. The sequenced DNA: TGCAGTTCTAGCCACCCGGGGGGTTTGAACACTGAAGCTTTCTTT. Translated, it gives CSSSHPGGLNTEAFF.